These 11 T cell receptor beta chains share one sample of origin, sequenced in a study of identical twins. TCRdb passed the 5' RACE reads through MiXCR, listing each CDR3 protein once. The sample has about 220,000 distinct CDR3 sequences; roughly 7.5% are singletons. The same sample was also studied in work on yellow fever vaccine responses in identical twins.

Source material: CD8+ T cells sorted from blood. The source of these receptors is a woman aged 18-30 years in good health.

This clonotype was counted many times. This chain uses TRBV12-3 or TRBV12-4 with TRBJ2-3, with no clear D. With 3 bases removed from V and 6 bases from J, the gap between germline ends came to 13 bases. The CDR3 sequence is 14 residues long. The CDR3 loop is CASSFGPSADTQYF. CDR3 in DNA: TGTGCCAGCAGTTTCGGACCTTCGGCCGATACGCAGTATTTT.

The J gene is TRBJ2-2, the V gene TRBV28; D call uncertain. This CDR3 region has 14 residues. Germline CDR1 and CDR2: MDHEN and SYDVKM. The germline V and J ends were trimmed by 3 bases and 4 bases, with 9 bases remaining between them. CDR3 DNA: TGTGCCAGCAGTTTTCCCGGTATCACCGGGGAGCTGTTTTTT. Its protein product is CASSFPGITGELFF.

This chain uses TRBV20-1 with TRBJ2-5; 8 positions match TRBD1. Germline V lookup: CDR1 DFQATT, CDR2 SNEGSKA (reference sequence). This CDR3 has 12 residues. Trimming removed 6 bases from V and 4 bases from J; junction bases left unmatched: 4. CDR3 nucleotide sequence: TGCAGTGCGCCCGGGACAGGAGAGACCCAGTACTTC. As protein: CSAPGTGETQYF.

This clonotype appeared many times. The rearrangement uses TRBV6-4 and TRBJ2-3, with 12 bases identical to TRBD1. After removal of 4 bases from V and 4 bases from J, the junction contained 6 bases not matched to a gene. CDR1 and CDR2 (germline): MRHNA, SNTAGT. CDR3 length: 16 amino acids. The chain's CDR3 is CASSATGTGGADTQYF. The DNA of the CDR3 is TGTGCCAGCAGTGCTACCGGGACAGGGGGCGCAGATACGCAGTATTTT.

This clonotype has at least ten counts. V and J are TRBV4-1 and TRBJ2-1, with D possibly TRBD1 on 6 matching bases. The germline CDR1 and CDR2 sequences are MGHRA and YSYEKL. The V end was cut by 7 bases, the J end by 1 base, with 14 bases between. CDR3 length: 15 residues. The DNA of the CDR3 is TGCGCCAGCATACGGACAGCCCCTTCCTACAATGAGCAGTTCTTC. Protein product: CASIRTAPSYNEQFF.

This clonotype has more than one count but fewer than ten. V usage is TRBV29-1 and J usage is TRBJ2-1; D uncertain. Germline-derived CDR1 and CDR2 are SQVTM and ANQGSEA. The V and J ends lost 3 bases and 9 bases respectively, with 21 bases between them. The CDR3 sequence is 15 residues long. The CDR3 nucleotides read TGCAGCGTTGAGTTACCCGTTCTTGAGGAGAGTGAGCAGTTCTTC. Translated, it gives CSVELPVLEESEQFF.

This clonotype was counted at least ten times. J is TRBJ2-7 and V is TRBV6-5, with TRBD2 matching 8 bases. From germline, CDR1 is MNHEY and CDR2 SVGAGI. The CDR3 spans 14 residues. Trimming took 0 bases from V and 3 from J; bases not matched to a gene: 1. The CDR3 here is CASSYSGTSYEQYF. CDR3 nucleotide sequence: TGTGCCAGCAGTTACTCGGGGACTAGCTACGAGCAGTACTTC.

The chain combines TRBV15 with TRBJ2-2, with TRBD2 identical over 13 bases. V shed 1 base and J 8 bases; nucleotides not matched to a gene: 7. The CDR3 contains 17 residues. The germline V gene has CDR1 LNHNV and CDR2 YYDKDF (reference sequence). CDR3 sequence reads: CATSRATSGRAGGELFF. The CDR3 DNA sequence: TGTGCCACCAGCAGAGCTACTAGCGGGAGGGCCGGTGGGGAGCTGTTTTTT.

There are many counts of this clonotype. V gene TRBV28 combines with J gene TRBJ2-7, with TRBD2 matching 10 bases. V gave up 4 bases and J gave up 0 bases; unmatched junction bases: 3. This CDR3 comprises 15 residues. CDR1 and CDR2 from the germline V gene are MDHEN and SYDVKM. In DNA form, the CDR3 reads TGTGCCAGCAGTTCTCGGACTAGCGGCTCCTACGAGCAGTACTTC. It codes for CASSSRTSGSYEQYF.

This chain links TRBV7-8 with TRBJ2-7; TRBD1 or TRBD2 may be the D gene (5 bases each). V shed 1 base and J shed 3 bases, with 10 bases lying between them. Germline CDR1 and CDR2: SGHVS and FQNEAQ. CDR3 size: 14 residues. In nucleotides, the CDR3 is TGTGCCAGCAGCTTAGTAGCGACAGTCTACGAGCAGTACGTC. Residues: CASSLVATVYEQYV.

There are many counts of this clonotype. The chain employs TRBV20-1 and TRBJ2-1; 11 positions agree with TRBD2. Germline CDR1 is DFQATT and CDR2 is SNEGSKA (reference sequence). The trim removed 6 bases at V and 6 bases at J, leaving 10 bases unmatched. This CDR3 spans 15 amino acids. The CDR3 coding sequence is TGCAGTGCCAGCCGAAGGCTAGCGGGAGGCAATGAGCAGTTCTTC. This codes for CSASRRLAGGNEQFF.